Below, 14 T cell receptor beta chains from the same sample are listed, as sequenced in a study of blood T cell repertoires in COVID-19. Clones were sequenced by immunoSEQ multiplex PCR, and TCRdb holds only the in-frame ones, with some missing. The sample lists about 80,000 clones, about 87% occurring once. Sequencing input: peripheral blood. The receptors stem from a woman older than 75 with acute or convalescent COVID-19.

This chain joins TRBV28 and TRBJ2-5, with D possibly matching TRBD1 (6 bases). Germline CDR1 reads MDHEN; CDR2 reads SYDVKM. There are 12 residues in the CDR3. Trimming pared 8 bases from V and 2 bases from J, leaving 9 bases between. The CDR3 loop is CASLTGQETQYF. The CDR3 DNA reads TGTGCCAGCTTGACAGGTCAAGAGACCCAGTACTTC.

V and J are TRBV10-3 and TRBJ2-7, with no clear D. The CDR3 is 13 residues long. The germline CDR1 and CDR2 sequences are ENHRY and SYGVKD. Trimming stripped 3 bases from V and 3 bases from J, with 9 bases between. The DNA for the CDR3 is TGTGCCATCAGTGAAACTACGCGCTACGAGCAGTACTTC. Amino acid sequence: CAISETTRYEQYF.

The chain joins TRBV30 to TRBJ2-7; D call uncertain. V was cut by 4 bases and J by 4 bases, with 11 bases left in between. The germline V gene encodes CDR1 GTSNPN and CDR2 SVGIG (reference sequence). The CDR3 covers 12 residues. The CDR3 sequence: CAWTRYSYEQYF. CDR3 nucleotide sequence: TGTGCCTGGACTAGATATTCGTACGAGCAGTACTTC.

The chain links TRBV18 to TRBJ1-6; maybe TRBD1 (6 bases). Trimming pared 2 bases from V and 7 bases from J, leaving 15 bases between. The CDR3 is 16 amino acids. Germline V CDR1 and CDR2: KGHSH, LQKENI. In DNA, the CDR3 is TGTGCCAGCTCACCAGGAGTGGCAGGGGCAAATTCACCCCTCCACTTT. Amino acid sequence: CASSPGVAGANSPLHF.

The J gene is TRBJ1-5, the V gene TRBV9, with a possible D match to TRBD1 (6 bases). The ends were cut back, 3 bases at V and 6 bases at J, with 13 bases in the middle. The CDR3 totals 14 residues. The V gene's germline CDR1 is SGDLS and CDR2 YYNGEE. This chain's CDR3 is CASSEGGTSQPQHF. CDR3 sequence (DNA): TGTGCCAGCAGCGAGGGGGGGACGTCTCAGCCCCAGCATTTT.

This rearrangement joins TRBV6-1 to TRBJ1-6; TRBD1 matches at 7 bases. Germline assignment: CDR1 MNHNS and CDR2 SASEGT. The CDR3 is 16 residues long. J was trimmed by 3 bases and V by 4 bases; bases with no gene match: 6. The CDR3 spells CASSGTGVGYNSPLHF. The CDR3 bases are TGTGCCAGCAGTGGAACAGGGGTTGGCTATAATTCACCCCTCCACTTT.

CDR3 bases: TGTGCCAGTAGTACGGGGGGGATGGGGGAGACCCAGTACTTC. Translating gives CASSTGGMGETQYF. The chain links TRBV19 to TRBJ2-5, with TRBD2 matching over 8 bases. Trimming cost V 4 bases and J 5 bases; bases outside gene matches: 6. The CDR3 has 14 residues. The germline V gene encodes CDR1 LNHDA and CDR2 SQIVND (reference sequence).

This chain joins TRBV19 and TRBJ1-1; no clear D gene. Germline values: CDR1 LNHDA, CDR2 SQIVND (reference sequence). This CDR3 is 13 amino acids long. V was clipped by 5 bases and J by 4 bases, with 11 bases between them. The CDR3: CASSPERGTEAFF. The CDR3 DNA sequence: TGTGCCAGTAGTCCCGAGCGGGGCACTGAAGCTTTCTTT.

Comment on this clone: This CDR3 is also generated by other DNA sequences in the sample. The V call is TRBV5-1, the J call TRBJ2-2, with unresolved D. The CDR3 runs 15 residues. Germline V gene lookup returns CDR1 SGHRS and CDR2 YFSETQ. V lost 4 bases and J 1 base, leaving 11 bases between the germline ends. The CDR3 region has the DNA TGCGCCAGCAGCCTTGATCCAGGGAACACCGGGGAGCTGTTTTTT. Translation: CASSLDPGNTGELFF. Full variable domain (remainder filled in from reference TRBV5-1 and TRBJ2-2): KAGVTQTPRYLIKTRGQQVTLSCSPISGHRSVSWYQQTPGQGLQFLFEYFSETQRNKGNFPGRFSGRQFSNSRSEMNVSTLELGDSALYLCASSLDPGNTGELFFGEGSRLTVL.

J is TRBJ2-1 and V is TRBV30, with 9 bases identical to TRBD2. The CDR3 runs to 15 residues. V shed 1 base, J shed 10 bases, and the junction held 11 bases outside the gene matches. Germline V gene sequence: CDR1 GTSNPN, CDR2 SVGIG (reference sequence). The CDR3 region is CAWSGRGGLPSEQFF. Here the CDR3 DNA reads TGTGCCTGGAGTGGGCGGGGGGGTCTGCCCAGCGAGCAGTTCTTC.

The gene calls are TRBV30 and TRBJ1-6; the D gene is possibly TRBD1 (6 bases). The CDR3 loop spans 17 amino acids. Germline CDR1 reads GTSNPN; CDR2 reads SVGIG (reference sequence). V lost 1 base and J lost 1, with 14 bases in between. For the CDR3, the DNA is TGTGCCTGGAGTGGGGGGGCGGGGGCATCCTATAATTCACCCCTCCACTTT. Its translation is CAWSGGAGASYNSPLHF.

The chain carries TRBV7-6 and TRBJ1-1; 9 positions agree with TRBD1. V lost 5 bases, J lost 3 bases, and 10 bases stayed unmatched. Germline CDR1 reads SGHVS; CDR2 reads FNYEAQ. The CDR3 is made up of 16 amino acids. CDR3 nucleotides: TGTGCCAGCAGCCCTCGGACAGGGGAGGGGGACACTGAAGCTTTCTTT. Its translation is CASSPRTGEGDTEAFF. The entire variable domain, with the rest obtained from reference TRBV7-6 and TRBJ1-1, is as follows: GAGVSQSPRYKVTKRGQDVALRCDPISGHVSLYWYRQALGQGPEFLTYFNYEAQQDKSGLPNDRFSAERPEGSISTLTIQRTEQRDSAMYRCASSPRTGEGDTEAFFGQGTRLTVV.

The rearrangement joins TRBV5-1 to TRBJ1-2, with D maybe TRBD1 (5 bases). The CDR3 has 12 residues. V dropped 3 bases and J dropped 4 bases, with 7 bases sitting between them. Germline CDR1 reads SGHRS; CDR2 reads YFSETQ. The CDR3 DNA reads TGCGCCAGCAGCTCGACAGTCTATGGCTACACCTTC. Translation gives CASSSTVYGYTF.

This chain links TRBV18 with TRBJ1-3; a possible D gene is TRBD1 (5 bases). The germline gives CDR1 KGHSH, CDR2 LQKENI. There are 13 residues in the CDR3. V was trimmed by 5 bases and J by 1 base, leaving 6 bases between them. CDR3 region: CASSSGSGNTIYF. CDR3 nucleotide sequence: TGTGCCAGCTCATCAGGGTCTGGAAACACCATATATTTT.